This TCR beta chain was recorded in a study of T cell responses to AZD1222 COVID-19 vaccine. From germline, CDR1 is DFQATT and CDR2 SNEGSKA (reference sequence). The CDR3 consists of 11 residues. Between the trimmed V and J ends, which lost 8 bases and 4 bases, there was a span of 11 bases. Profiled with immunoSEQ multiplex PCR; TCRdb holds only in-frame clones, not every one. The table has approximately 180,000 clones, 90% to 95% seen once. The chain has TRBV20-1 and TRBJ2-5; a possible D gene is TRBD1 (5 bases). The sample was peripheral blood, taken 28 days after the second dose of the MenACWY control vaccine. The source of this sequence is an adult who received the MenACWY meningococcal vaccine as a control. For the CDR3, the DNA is TGCAGTATTCTAAGGGGAGAGACCCAGTACTTC. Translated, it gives CSILRGETQYF.